These 8 T cell receptor beta chains originate from one sample sequenced in a study of PD-1 blockade in classical Hodgkin lymphoma. Data came from immunoSEQ multiplex PCR; TCRdb stores just in-frame clones and leaves some out. The table shows some 96,000 clones, with about nine tenths occurring only once. Every one of the patients relapsed after autologous stem cell transplantation (brentuximab vedotin exposure was variable). The sample was peripheral blood mononuclear cells (PBMCs), taken at baseline. These receptors originate from a human donor with classical Hodgkin lymphoma.

The genes are TRBV9 and TRBJ2-1, with 9 bases that match TRBD1. The CDR3 runs 16 residues. In germline, CDR1 is SGDLS, CDR2 YYNGEE. V lost 0 bases to trimming and J lost 3 bases; unmatched junction nucleotides: 4. In nucleotides, the CDR3 is TGTGCCAGCAGCGTAGTGGACAGGGGATACTACAATGAGCAGTTCTTC. Translated, it gives CASSVVDRGYYNEQFF.

The chain couples TRBV27 to TRBJ2-7, with unresolved D. CDR1 MNHEY and CDR2 SMNVEV come from the germline V gene (reference sequence). The CDR3 is 13 residues long. Trimming left V 3 bases short and J 0 bases short, with 6 bases between. This CDR3 reads CASSLLNSYEQYF. DNA for the CDR3: TGTGCCAGCAGTTTGCTGAACTCCTACGAGCAGTACTTC.

The J gene is TRBJ2-7, the V gene TRBV9; 8 bases match TRBD1. Unmatched junction bases numbered 15, after V lost 3 bases and J lost 7 bases. This CDR3 spans 16 amino acids. The germline V gene encodes CDR1 SGDLS and CDR2 YYNGEE. The CDR3 sequence: CASSATPGQGAREQYF. The CDR3 coding sequence is TGTGCCAGCAGCGCCACCCCTGGGCAGGGGGCGAGGGAGCAGTACTTC.

The chain carries TRBV6-5 and TRBJ2-4, with D possibly called TRBD1 or TRBD2 (6 bases each). The CDR3 runs 13 residues. V was shortened by 5 bases and J by 8 bases, with 13 bases between the two germline ends. Germline V CDR1 and CDR2: MNHEY, SVGAGI. The DNA of the CDR3 is TGTGCCAGCAGTCGGGGGCTGGGGGACATTCAGTACTTC. It is translated as CASSRGLGDIQYF.

The CDR3 DNA reads as TGTGCCAGCAGTCTTGCACCCAGAAAGTACGAGCAGTACTTC. It translates to CASSLAPRKYEQYF. The chain has TRBV6-5 and TRBJ2-7, with D uncertain. The ends were cut back, 5 bases at V and 4 bases at J, with 15 bases in the middle. Germline loops: CDR1 MNHEY, CDR2 SVGAGI. This CDR3 has 14 residues.

The chain joins TRBV29-1 to TRBJ2-7; no firm D call. The CDR3 is 13 amino acids. Per the germline V gene, CDR1 is SQVTM and CDR2 is ANQGSEA. The ends were cut back, 1 base at V and 2 bases at J, with 9 bases in the middle. The CDR3 reads CSVEGTRPYEQYF. DNA of the CDR3: TGCAGCGTTGAAGGGACGCGGCCCTACGAGCAGTACTTC.

The chain links TRBV29-1 to TRBJ2-2; unclear D gene. The germline gives CDR1 SQVTM, CDR2 ANQGSEA. The CDR3 is made up of 12 amino acids. V was pared by 3 bases and J by 3 bases, with 5 bases between. In DNA form, the CDR3 reads TGCAGCGTTGATCGGTACACCGGGGAGCTGTTTTTT. It specifies CSVDRYTGELFF.

The chain links TRBV4-1 to TRBJ2-3; 10 nucleotides agree with TRBD2. Germline CDR1 is MGHRA and CDR2 is YSYEKL. The trim removed 3 bases at V and 1 base at J, leaving 7 bases unmatched. This CDR3 is 17 amino acids long. The CDR3 protein is CASSHGLGTSGTDTQYF. The CDR3 DNA reads TGCGCCAGCAGCCATGGGCTTGGGACTAGCGGCACAGATACGCAGTATTTT.